The 3 T cell receptor beta chains below were found in one sample sequenced in a study of early T cells in non-severe SARS-CoV-2 infection. TCRdb ran MiXCR on the 5' RACE reads and lists one entry per CDR3 protein. The sample has some 40,000 distinct CDR3 sequences; almost 5.5% are singletons. Sequenced here: whole blood, sampled at baseline. Receptors originate from an adult who was a healthcare worker with PCR-confirmed SARS-CoV-2 infection or an uninfected control (not recorded which).

This clonotype was counted ten times or more. This chain uses TRBV25-1 with TRBJ2-1; D remains unclear. CDR1 and CDR2 (germline): MGHDK, SYGVNS. The CDR3 is 16 amino acids. V lost 8 bases to trimming and J lost 0 bases, with 17 bases between them. The CDR3 region is CASQPTWQSSYNEQFF. The CDR3 coding sequence is TGTGCCAGCCAACCCACATGGCAGAGCTCCTACAATGAGCAGTTCTTC.

This rearrangement joins TRBV27 to TRBJ2-3; D gene ambiguous. The germline gives CDR1 MNHEY, CDR2 SMNVEV (reference sequence). The CDR3 length is 13 residues. V dropped 1 base and J dropped 1 base, with 3 bases sitting between them. This chain's CDR3 is CASSLYGTDTQYF. CDR3 bases: TGTGCCAGCAGTTTATACGGCACAGATACGCAGTATTTT.

This clonotype came up many times. The chain has TRBV12-3 or TRBV12-4 and TRBJ2-1, with a tentative D call TRBD2 (6 bases). The CDR3 length is 14 residues. Trimming left V 7 bases short and J 2 bases short, with 12 bases between. In nucleotides, the CDR3 is TGTGCCAGCATGGCGGGAAGGACCTACAATGAGCAGTTCTTC. It yields the protein CASMAGRTYNEQFF.